The 15 T cell receptor beta chains given below trace back to one sample, sequenced in a study of T cell responses to AZD1222 COVID-19 vaccine listed by TCRdb under 2021. Library construction relied on the immunoSEQ multiplex PCR assay. TCRdb retrieved this table from immuneACCESS and kept in-frame rearrangements only. Not all clones are present; in checked studies, unresolved V genes account for under half, and no reason is known for the remainder. The sample profile shows 110,000 or so clones; about 86% of them were found once. The ten largest clonotypes hold roughly a sixth of the sample. The time point label on this specimen signifies: about 28 days (+/-7) after the second vaccine dose. Sequenced here: peripheral blood, sampled 28 days after the second AZD1222 dose. All receptors come from an adult who received the AZD1222 COVID-19 vaccine.

The V call is TRBV4-1, the J call TRBJ1-1, with D tentatively TRBD1 (5 bases). Trimming cost V 1 base and J 5 bases, with 11 bases left between them. Germline V CDR1 and CDR2: MGHRA, YSYEKL. The CDR3 consists of 14 residues. DNA for the CDR3: TGCGCCAGCAGCCAAGGCAGGGAGGGGACTGAAGCTTTCTTT. Translation gives CASSQGREGTEAFF.

V is TRBV6-6 and J is TRBJ2-3; D ambiguous. This CDR3 comprises 14 residues. CDR1 is MNHNY, CDR2 SVGAGI, per germline (reference sequence). Trimming shortened V by 3 bases and J by 4 bases, and 11 bases separated the two germline ends. The DNA for the CDR3 is TGTGCCAGCAGTTATGGGCCGGAATCAGATACGCAGTATTTT. Amino acids: CASSYGPESDTQYF.

The sample holds one count of this clone. This CDR3 reads CASSLASQGTTGELFF. CDR3 nucleotide sequence: TGCGCCAGCAGCTTGGCTAGCCAGGGGACAACCGGGGAGCTGTTTTTT. The chain joins TRBV5-1 to TRBJ2-2; D possibly corresponds to TRBD1 (6 bases). This CDR3 spans 16 amino acids. In germline, CDR1 is SGHRS, CDR2 YFSETQ. V was pared by 0 bases and J by 5 bases, with 14 bases between.

V usage is TRBV18 and J usage is TRBJ2-2; 10 bases fit TRBD2. Germline assignment: CDR1 KGHSH and CDR2 LQKENI. This CDR3 is built from 17 residues. V shed 0 bases, J shed 5 bases, and the junction held 6 bases outside the gene matches. The CDR3 loop is CASSPPAASGGTGELFF. The CDR3 region has the DNA TGTGCCAGCTCACCACCCGCGGCTAGCGGGGGTACCGGGGAGCTGTTTTTT.

The gene calls are TRBV18 and TRBJ2-3, with D perhaps TRBD1 (5 bases). Per germline, CDR1 KGHSH and CDR2 LQKENI. Trimming cost V 1 base and J 5 bases, with 10 bases left between them. This CDR3 has 14 amino acids. CDR3 region: CASSPLGREDTQYF. Here the CDR3 DNA reads TGTGCCAGCTCACCACTCGGCAGGGAAGATACGCAGTATTTT.

The chain employs TRBV7-8 and TRBJ2-7; TRBD1 might be the D (5 bases). This CDR3 has 15 amino acids. CDR1 and CDR2 from the germline V gene are SGHVS and FQNEAQ. Trimming took off 3 bases at V and 1 base at J, with 13 bases between the two ends. The CDR3 DNA sequence: TGTGCCAGCAGCTTTTTAGGGGTCGGGTCCTACGAGCAGTACTTC. Translation: CASSFLGVGSYEQYF.

The chain joins TRBV5-1 to TRBJ2-7; D uncertain. CDR1 is SGHRS, CDR2 YFSETQ, per germline. The V end lost 1 base, the J end lost 4 bases, and 6 bases lay between the germline ends. The CDR3 covers 12 residues. The CDR3 DNA is TGCGCCAGCAGCTTGAGCCAATACGAGCAGTACTTC. Translated, it gives CASSLSQYEQYF.

The rearrangement links TRBV11-3 to TRBJ2-2, with D unresolved. From germline, CDR1 is SGHNT and CDR2 YENEEA. The CDR3 totals 12 residues. V was cut by 6 bases and J by 4 bases, with 6 bases left in between. The CDR3 sequence: CASSRVTGELFF. The CDR3 bases are TGTGCCAGCAGTAGGGTCACCGGGGAGCTGTTTTTT.

This clone appeared once. The DNA for the CDR3 is TGTGCCAGCAGCTCGGGATTCGGGGCCGGGAATGAGCAGTTCTTC. Translating it yields CASSSGFGAGNEQFF. This chain uses TRBV11-2 with TRBJ2-1; TRBD1 or TRBD2 may be the D gene (5 bases each). CDR1 is SGHAT and CDR2 is FQNNGV in the germline V gene. The CDR3 runs 15 residues. Between the trimmed V and J ends, which lost 4 bases and 7 bases, there was a span of 17 bases.

The V and J genes are TRBV11-2 and TRBJ2-5; D gene unclear. This CDR3 is built from 12 residues. The germline V gene encodes CDR1 SGHAT and CDR2 FQNNGV. Trimming removed 1 base at V and 4 bases at J, with 4 bases between. CDR3 nucleotides: TGTGCCAGCAGCTTAGTCCGAGAGACCCAGTACTTC. Amino acids: CASSLVRETQYF.

In this sample, this clone turned up once. V gene TRBV28 combines with J gene TRBJ2-7; 7 bases align to TRBD1. The V and J ends lost 5 bases and 4 bases, in that order; junction bases with no gene match: 5. There are 13 residues in the CDR3. The germline V gene encodes CDR1 MDHEN and CDR2 SYDVKM. The CDR3 protein is CASSDKTGYEQYF. CDR3 DNA sequence: TGTGCCAGCAGTGATAAGACAGGGTACGAGCAGTACTTC.

This chain connects TRBV6-1 to TRBJ1-5, with a possible D match to TRBD1 (5 bases). This CDR3 has 16 residues. Germline assignment: CDR1 MNHNS and CDR2 SASEGT. Trimming stripped 3 bases from V and 5 bases from J, with 17 bases between. CDR3 protein: CASSEVGRGGDQPQHF. The CDR3 coding sequence is TGTGCCAGCAGTGAGGTGGGGCGGGGAGGGGATCAGCCCCAGCATTTT.

This clone was observed a few times. The chain carries TRBV29-1 and TRBJ1-1; D may be TRBD1 (5 bases). The germline V and J ends were trimmed by 8 bases and 4 bases, with 11 bases remaining between them. Germline V gene sequence: CDR1 SQVTM, CDR2 ANQGSEA. This CDR3 comprises 11 residues. The DNA of the CDR3 is TGCAGCTGGGCAGGGAGCACTGAAGCTTTCTTT. This encodes CSWAGSTEAFF.

This clone was seen a handful of times. V is TRBV7-2 and J is TRBJ2-7, with TRBD1 matching 9 bases. Germline loops: CDR1 SGHTA, CDR2 FQGNSA. V was pared by 5 bases and J by 3 bases, with 5 bases of the junction left unmatched. This CDR3 is built from 14 residues. CDR3 in DNA: TGTGCCAGCAGCCCGGACAGGGGTTACTACGAGCAGTACTTC. Translation gives CASSPDRGYYEQYF.

V gene TRBV6-5 combines with J gene TRBJ2-7, with D perhaps TRBD1 (6 bases). Trimming pared 2 bases from V and 4 bases from J, leaving 18 bases between. The germline V gene has CDR1 MNHEY and CDR2 SVGAGI. The CDR3 contains 16 residues. The CDR3 loop reads CASSYARGPGAYEQYF. The CDR3 DNA reads TGTGCCAGCAGTTACGCCCGCGGGCCAGGGGCTTACGAGCAGTACTTC.